These 8 T cell receptor beta chains came from one sample sequenced in a study of blood T cells in healthy people across ages. With a J-beta primer mix and a sample-barcoded 5' primer, a second PCR ran about 7 to 12 cycles. MiXCR was run by TCRdb on the 5' RACE reads, yielding one entry per CDR3 protein. This sample has around 800,000 distinct CDR3 sequences, with about 42% found just once. Sequencing used blood. The receptors shown here come from an elderly man in good health.

There are a few counts of this clonotype. The chain employs TRBV20-1 and TRBJ2-5, with D unclear. V gave up 4 bases and J gave up 7 bases, with 13 bases separating them. Germline V gene lookup returns CDR1 DFQATT and CDR2 SNEGSKA (reference sequence). The CDR3 is 12 amino acids. The CDR3: CSANPSRGTQYF. The DNA for the CDR3 is TGCAGTGCTAACCCCAGTCGCGGGACCCAGTACTTC.

V is TRBV3-1 and J is TRBJ2-7; D possibly corresponds to TRBD2 (5 bases). Trimming shortened V by 1 base and J by 6 bases, and 19 bases separated the two germline ends. CDR3 size: 16 residues. The V gene's germline CDR1 is LGHDT and CDR2 YNNKEL (reference sequence). The CDR3, as DNA: TGTGCCAGCAGCCAAGGATCAAATTGGGAGATCGGCGAGCAGTACTTC. Residues: CASSQGSNWEIGEQYF.

This chain uses TRBV7-2 with TRBJ1-1; no definite D call. V was trimmed by 5 bases and J by 5 bases, leaving 12 bases between them. This CDR3 is built from 13 residues. The germline CDR1 and CDR2 sequences are SGHTA and FQGNSA. This chain's CDR3 is CASSPPRPTEAFF. CDR3 nucleotides: TGTGCCAGCAGCCCCCCAAGGCCAACTGAAGCTTTCTTT.

V is TRBV28 and J is TRBJ2-2; D is tentatively TRBD1 or TRBD2 (5 bases each). V was clipped by 7 bases and J by 4 bases, with 19 bases between them. The CDR3 covers 16 residues. In germline, CDR1 is MDHEN, CDR2 SYDVKM. The DNA of the CDR3 is TGTGCCAGCACCCTCTCGTGGGGGAGTGGCACCGGGGAGCTGTTTTTT. Protein product: CASTLSWGSGTGELFF.

This chain links TRBV12-3 or TRBV12-4 with TRBJ1-4; D is perhaps TRBD1 (5 bases). The length of the CDR3 is 15 residues. The V gene lost 8 bases and the J gene lost 3 bases, with 16 bases spanning the gap. In nucleotides, the CDR3 is TGTGCCAGCGGCCCAGGGAATCAGGCTAATGAAAAACTGTTTTTT. Encoded protein: CASGPGNQANEKLFF.

The chain recombines TRBV21-1 with TRBJ2-7; TRBD2 is taken as the D call from the table, unchecked against the DNA. TRBV21-1 is classified as a pseudogene. This CDR3 has 15 residues. The CDR3 region has the DNA TGTGCCAGCAGCAACCAATGGACTAGCGGGGGGCCCCAGTACTTC. Translating gives CASSNQWTSGGPQYF.

As for this clonotype: A read error may explain this, as a much larger clone is one base away. The V gene is TRBV20-1, the J gene TRBJ2-3; D remains ambiguous. Germline-derived CDR1 and CDR2 are DFQATT and SNEGSKA (reference sequence). The CDR3 spans 12 residues. Here the CDR3 DNA reads TGCAGGGCCCCACTAAACTCAGATACGCAGTATTTT. Amino acids: CRAPLNSDTQYF.

This clonotype was seen a few times. The J gene is TRBJ2-7, the V gene TRBV30; TRBD2 agrees at 11 bases. V dropped 5 bases and J dropped 3; count of bases not matched to a gene: 12. CDR3 length: 16 amino acids. Per the germline V gene, CDR1 is GTSNPN and CDR2 is SVGIG (reference sequence). The CDR3 sequence is CAWVDRGGTSGYEQYF. DNA for the CDR3: TGTGCCTGGGTAGACAGGGGGGGGACTAGCGGCTACGAGCAGTACTTC.